The clone carrying this T cell receptor (beta chain) has a count of ten or more. The data belong to a study of patients and donors after allogeneic stem cell transplantation. MiXCR was run by TCRdb on the RT-PCR reads, yielding one entry per CDR3 protein. The sample gives 8,300 or so distinct CDR3 sequences, roughly 4% of which show up once; just under 20% is in the top ten. This CDR3 has 15 amino acids. Trimming took 0 bases from V and 3 from J, leaving 13 bases between them. CDR1 SGHRS and CDR2 YFSETQ come from the germline V gene. This clonotype originated in a human donor who was either an allogeneic HSCT recipient or a stem cell or donor lymphocyte infusion donor (not recorded which). It is not recorded whose cells these are; they may come from a transplant donor. The source material was blood, either unsorted or a sorted T cell fraction (not recorded which). The chain recombines TRBV5-1 with TRBJ2-7; the D gene is possibly TRBD1 (6 bases). The CDR3 DNA reads as TGCGCCAGCAGCTTGGTACCAGACAGGATCTACGAGCAGTACTTC. Protein sequence: CASSLVPDRIYEQYF.